Listed here are 24 T cell receptor beta chains from one sample, sequenced in a study of Ad26.COV2.S vaccination and SARS-CoV-2 variants. Treatment indicated: some 20 received Ad26.COV2.S at low or high dose, single or two shots; roughly five received placebo; per-sample allocation not given. All samples were drawn on day 63, counting from the first vaccine or placebo injection. TCRdb's table, derived via immunoSEQ multiplex PCR, lists solely in-frame clones and lacks some. This table has about 410,000 clones, about 88% appearing once. The sequencing used peripheral blood, collected in a trial of Ad26.COV2.S vaccine versus placebo. The receptor set was obtained from a person between 18 and 65 years old who received the Ad26.COV2.S COVID-19 vaccine or a placebo.

The V call is TRBV10-1, the J call TRBJ1-1; no clear D. V was clipped by 4 bases and J by 5 bases, with 8 bases between them. Germline lookup yields CDR1 WNHNN and CDR2 SYGVQD (reference sequence). The CDR3 loop spans 12 amino acids. CDR3: CASSARATEAFF. CDR3 DNA: TGCGCCAGCAGTGCGAGGGCTACTGAAGCTTTCTTT.

The chain carries TRBV5-6 and TRBJ1-4; D remains ambiguous. Germline CDR1 SGHDT, CDR2 YYEEEE. The CDR3 is 13 residues long. V was clipped by 2 bases and J by 5 bases, with 7 bases between them. The CDR3 sequence is CASSLSENEKLFF. The CDR3 bases are TGTGCCAGCAGCTTATCAGAGAATGAAAAACTGTTTTTT.

The chain is built from TRBV6-1 and TRBJ1-6; D possibly corresponds to TRBD1 (6 bases). The germline V gene has CDR1 MNHNS and CDR2 SASEGT. The CDR3 contains 15 residues. V lost 3 bases to trimming and J lost 9 bases, with 15 bases between them. The CDR3 sequence is CASSEGIGGISPLHF. DNA for the CDR3: TGTGCCAGCAGTGAGGGGATAGGGGGAATTTCACCCCTCCACTTT.

The CDR3 DNA reads TGTGCCAGCAGCTTCTCTAGGGGGGGCGAATACACAGATACGCAGTATTTT. Its translation is CASSFSRGGEYTDTQYF. The chain employs TRBV7-8 and TRBJ2-3, with D maybe TRBD2 (7 bases). CDR1 is SGHVS, CDR2 FQNEAQ, per germline. V shed 3 bases and J shed 2 bases, with 18 bases lying between them. This CDR3 contains 17 residues.

The genes are TRBV5-1 and TRBJ1-2; D perhaps matches TRBD1 (5 bases). Germline values: CDR1 SGHRS, CDR2 YFSETQ. CDR3 size: 12 residues. Deletions cut 4 bases from V and 4 bases from J, with 8 bases between. The CDR3 protein is CASSVDTYGYTF. DNA of the CDR3: TGCGCCAGCAGCGTGGACACCTATGGCTACACCTTC.

CDR3: CASSDSGGVYNEQFF. CDR3 coding DNA: TGTGCCAGCAGTGATTCGGGCGGGGTTTACAATGAGCAGTTCTTC. J is TRBJ2-1 and V is TRBV25-1; D is possibly TRBD2 (6 bases). The V end lost 3 bases, the J end lost 4 bases, and 13 bases lay between the germline ends. The CDR3 length is 15 residues. Per germline, CDR1 MGHDK and CDR2 SYGVNS.

The chain joins TRBV7-9 to TRBJ1-1, with D possibly matching TRBD1 (5 bases). Germline loops: CDR1 SEHNR, CDR2 FQNEAQ (reference sequence). V lost 2 bases to trimming and J lost 12 bases, with 22 bases between them. The CDR3 covers 15 residues. The CDR3 loop reads CASSLIMPGTTLTFF. The CDR3 nucleotides are TGTGCCAGCAGCTTAATAATGCCGGGGACCACATTGACTTTCTTT.

The gene calls are TRBV3-1 (or the pseudogene TRBV3-2) and TRBJ2-5; 12 bases map to TRBD2. This CDR3 has 19 amino acids. Germline trimming cut 1 base from V and 2 bases from J; bases unmatched to any gene: 11. CDR1 LGHDT and CDR2 YNNKEL come from the germline V gene (reference sequence). CDR3 in DNA: TGTGCCAGCAGCCAAGTGAGGAAGTCAGGACTAGCGGGGCAAGAGACCCAGTACTTC. It specifies CASSQVRKSGLAGQETQYF.

V gene TRBV7-9 combines with J gene TRBJ1-3; 8 nucleotides line up with TRBD1. In germline, CDR1 is SEHNR, CDR2 FQNEAQ (reference sequence). V lost 4 bases and J lost 4; bases outside the gene matches: 6. This CDR3 has 15 amino acids. The CDR3 DNA sequence: TGTGCCAGCAGCTCGTCAGGGGGCGCGGGAAACACCATATATTTT. It yields the protein CASSSSGGAGNTIYF.

The chain combines TRBV27 with TRBJ2-2; D unclear. V was shortened by 6 bases and J by 5 bases, with 13 bases between the two germline ends. The V gene's germline CDR1 is MNHEY and CDR2 SMNVEV (reference sequence). The length of the CDR3 is 14 residues. The CDR3 coding sequence is TGTGCCAGCAGCCCCTGGCAGAGTACCGGGGAGCTGTTTTTT. Translated, it gives CASSPWQSTGELFF.

Comment on this clone: A read error may account for a junction end that differs from germline. V and J are TRBV25-1 and TRBJ1-2, with D maybe TRBD1 (6 bases). CDR1 MGHDK and CDR2 SYGVNS come from the germline V gene. This CDR3 comprises 11 residues. In DNA, the CDR3 is TGTGCCAGCAGTTTTCAGGGGCGGGTAGGCTTC. Translating gives CASSFQGRVGF.

V and J are TRBV12-3 or TRBV12-4 and TRBJ1-2, with TRBD1 matching 8 bases. The CDR3 consists of 13 residues. With 3 bases clipped from V and 6 bases from J, the junction kept 3 bases outside the gene matches. This CDR3 is CASSLNRGNGYTF. The CDR3 nucleotides read TGTGCCAGCAGTTTGAACAGGGGGAATGGCTACACCTTC.

The chain links TRBV4-1 to TRBJ1-2; D is unresolved. The CDR3 has 15 amino acids. CDR1 and CDR2 from the germline V gene are MGHRA and YSYEKL. V shed 3 bases and J shed 2 bases, with 13 bases lying between them. The CDR3 coding sequence is TGCGCCAGCAGCCACCCTACGGCAGGCAACTATGGCTACACCTTC. Protein: CASSHPTAGNYGYTF.

The J gene is TRBJ2-5, the V gene TRBV18, with TRBD1 matching over 7 bases. V dropped 4 bases and J dropped 2; count of bases not matched to a gene: 4. Looked up from germline, CDR1 is KGHSH and CDR2 is LQKENI. CDR3 size: 14 residues. The CDR3 loop reads CASSRGTEQETQYF. Written as DNA, the CDR3 is TGTGCCAGCTCACGAGGGACAGAGCAAGAGACCCAGTACTTC. The variable domain in full, completed from reference TRBV18 and TRBJ2-5, reads NAGVMQNPRHLVRRRGQEARLRCSPMKGHSHVYWYRQLPEEGLKFMVYLQKENIIDESGMPKERFSAEFPKEGPSILRIQQVVRGDSAAYFCASSRGTEQETQYFGPGTRLLVL.

The V call is TRBV3-1 (or the pseudogene TRBV3-2), the J call TRBJ1-5; D ambiguous. With 0 bases removed from V and 1 base from J, the gap between germline ends came to 7 bases. CDR1 LGHDT and CDR2 YNNKEL come from the germline V gene (reference sequence). The CDR3 totals 15 residues. The CDR3 DNA reads TGTGCCAGCAGCCAAGATCTGGGAAGCAATCAGCCCCAGCATTTT. Amino acid sequence: CASSQDLGSNQPQHF.

The V call is TRBV19, the J call TRBJ1-1; TRBD1 aligns across 9 bases. Germline loops: CDR1 LNHDA, CDR2 SQIVND (reference sequence). The CDR3 is made up of 15 amino acids. The V segment lost 7 bases and the J segment 1 base; nucleotides outside the gene matches: 7. As DNA, the CDR3 is TGTGCCAGTACCCATCGGGACAGGGCGAACACTGAAGCTTTCTTT. Translated, it gives CASTHRDRANTEAFF.

Here the CDR3 DNA reads TGTGCCAGCAGCTTGGGGGTTCTTGCAACTAATGAAAAACTGTTTTTT. Translating gives CASSLGVLATNEKLFF. The chain carries TRBV13 and TRBJ1-4; maybe TRBD1 (5 bases). Trimming left V 3 bases short and J 0 bases short, with 11 bases between. The CDR3 spans 16 residues. Germline lookup yields CDR1 PRHDT and CDR2 FYEKMQ (reference sequence).

V is TRBV25-1 and J is TRBJ1-2, with 7 bases lining up with TRBD1. The trim removed 4 bases at V and 4 bases at J, leaving 6 bases unmatched. Germline V CDR1 and CDR2: MGHDK, SYGVNS. This CDR3 has 14 residues. In nucleotides, the CDR3 is TGTGCCAGCAGTGGCGACAGGGCGCCCTATGGCTACACCTTC. It translates to CASSGDRAPYGYTF.

Only one count was recorded for this clone. This chain connects TRBV11-2 to TRBJ2-6; D is unclear. Trimming took off 5 bases at V and 2 bases at J, with 16 bases between the two ends. CDR1 and CDR2 from the germline V gene are SGHAT and FQNNGV. The CDR3 sequence is 17 residues long. The CDR3 spells CASSPRIVSPGANVLTF. DNA for the CDR3: TGTGCCAGCAGCCCTCGTATCGTATCCCCTGGGGCCAACGTCCTGACTTTC.

The rearrangement links TRBV18 to TRBJ2-3; TRBD2 might be the D (6 bases). With 2 bases removed from V and 5 bases from J, the gap between germline ends came to 14 bases. Germline V gives CDR1 KGHSH, CDR2 LQKENI. The CDR3 has 15 amino acids. The chain's CDR3 is CASSPDAGGLDTQYF. The CDR3 nucleotides are TGTGCCAGCTCACCAGACGCCGGGGGATTAGATACGCAGTATTTT.

This clone occurred once. The chain employs TRBV7-9 and TRBJ2-7, with D maybe TRBD1 (6 bases). CDR1 and CDR2 from the germline V gene are SEHNR and FQNEAQ (reference sequence). The V end lost 5 bases, the J end lost 0 bases, and 11 bases lay between the germline ends. The CDR3 runs to 14 residues. The chain's CDR3 is CASSPKTGSYEQYF. Written as DNA, the CDR3 is TGTGCCAGCAGCCCAAAGACAGGCTCCTACGAGCAGTACTTC.

The rearrangement joins TRBV6-2 or TRBV6-3 to TRBJ2-7; D possibly corresponds to TRBD1 (6 bases). V lost 0 bases and J lost 3, with 12 bases in between. CDR3 length: 15 amino acids. Germline V CDR1 and CDR2: MNHEY, SVGEGT. The CDR3 region is CASSYSEGGFYEQYF. The DNA for the CDR3 is TGTGCCAGCAGTTACTCGGAAGGGGGTTTCTACGAGCAGTACTTC.

This clone appeared a single time. The chain is built from TRBV2 and TRBJ2-5; 9 bases agree with TRBD2. V was clipped by 6 bases and J by 3 bases; unmatched bases: 5. Germline V gene lookup returns CDR1 SNHLY and CDR2 FYNNEI. There are 14 residues in the CDR3. CDR3 residues: CASRVASGKETQYF. Here the CDR3 DNA reads TGTGCCAGCAGAGTGGCTAGCGGGAAAGAGACCCAGTACTTC.

The rearrangement joins TRBV6-5 to TRBJ1-6, with a possible D match to TRBD1 (5 bases). The V gene lost 0 bases and the J gene lost 4 bases, with 7 bases spanning the gap. Germline CDR1 is MNHEY and CDR2 is SVGAGI. This CDR3 region has 15 residues. CDR3 loop: CASSYSDRYNSPLHF. The CDR3 DNA reads TGTGCCAGCAGTTACTCCGACAGATATAATTCACCCCTCCACTTT.